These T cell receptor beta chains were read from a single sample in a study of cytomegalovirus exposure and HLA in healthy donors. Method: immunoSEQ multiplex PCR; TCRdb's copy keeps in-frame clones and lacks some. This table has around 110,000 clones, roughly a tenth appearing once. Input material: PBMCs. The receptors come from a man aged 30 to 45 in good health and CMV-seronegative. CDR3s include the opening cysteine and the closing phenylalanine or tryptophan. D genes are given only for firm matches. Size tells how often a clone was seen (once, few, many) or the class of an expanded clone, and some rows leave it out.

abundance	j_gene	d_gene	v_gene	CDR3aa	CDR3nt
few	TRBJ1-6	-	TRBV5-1	CASSLDGHDNSPLHF	TGCGCCAGCAGCTTGGATGGGCACGATAATTCACCCCTCCACTTT
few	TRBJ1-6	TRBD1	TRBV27	CASSSRTGSPLHF	TGTGCCAGCAGCTCCAGGACAGGGTCACCCCTCCACTTT
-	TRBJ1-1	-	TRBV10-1	CASSDTGRNTEAFF	TGCGCCAGCAGCGATACAGGGCGGAACACTGAAGCTTTCTTT
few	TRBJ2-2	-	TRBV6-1	CASSELITGELFF	TGTGCCAGCAGTGAATTAATCACCGGGGAGCTGTTTTTT
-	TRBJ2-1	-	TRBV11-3	CASSPPLTGDNEQFF	TGTGCCAGCAGCCCGCCTTTGACAGGTGACAATGAGCAGTTCTTC
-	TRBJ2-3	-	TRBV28	CASSLRVSDTQYF	TGTGCCAGCAGTTTAAGAGTGTCAGATACGCAGTATTTT
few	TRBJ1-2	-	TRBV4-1	CASSQDPAGPRGGYTF	TGCGCCAGCAGCCAAGATCCGGCCGGGCCCAGGGGTGGCTACACCTTC
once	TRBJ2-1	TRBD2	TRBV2	CASSSLAGAYNEQFF	TGTGCCAGCAGTTCACTAGCGGGCGCCTACAATGAGCAGTTCTTC
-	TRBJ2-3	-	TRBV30	CAWSVLSDRREDTQYF	TGTGCCTGGAGTGTACTCTCAGATAGGCGGGAAGATACGCAGTATTTT
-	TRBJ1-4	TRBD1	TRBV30	CARSGGGEKLFF	TGTGCCCGGAGTGGAGGGGGCGAAAAACTGTTTTTT
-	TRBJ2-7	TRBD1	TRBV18	CASSLGLLDRGQYEQYF	TGTGCCAGCTCACTCGGACTGCTGGACAGGGGGCAGTACGAGCAGTACTTC
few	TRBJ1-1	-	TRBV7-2	CASSSRTENTEAFF	TGTGCCAGCAGCTCCCGCACAGAGAACACTGAAGCTTTCTTT
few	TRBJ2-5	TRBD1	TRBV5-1	CASSFNRGQETQYF	TGCGCCAGCAGCTTTAACAGGGGGCAAGAGACCCAGTACTTC
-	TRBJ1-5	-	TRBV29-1	CSVQGSNQPQHF	TGCAGCGTTCAGGGGTCTAATCAGCCCCAGCATTTT
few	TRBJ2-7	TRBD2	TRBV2	CASRDGSGGKSSYEQYF	TGTGCCAGCAGGGACGGTAGCGGGGGAAAAAGCTCCTACGAGCAGTACTTC
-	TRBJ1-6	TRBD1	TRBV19	CASSSQDRGDNSPLHF	TGTGCCAGTAGTTCCCAAGACAGGGGGGATAATTCACCCCTCCACTTT
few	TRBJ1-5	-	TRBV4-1	CASSQDWTARQNQPQHF	TGCGCCAGCAGCCAAGATTGGACAGCGAGGCAAAATCAGCCCCAGCATTTT
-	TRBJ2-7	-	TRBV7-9	CASSLGHSGPAYEQYF	TGTGCCAGCAGCTTAGGTCACAGCGGACCCGCCTACGAGCAGTACTTC
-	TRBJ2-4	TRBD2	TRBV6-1	CASSGGGAKNIQYF	TGTGCCAGCAGTGGGGGGGGTGCCAAAAACATTCAGTACTTC
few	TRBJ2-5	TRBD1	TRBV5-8	CASSFPGQGARGYF	TGTGCCAGCAGCTTTCCGGGACAGGGGGCCCGGGGGTACTTC
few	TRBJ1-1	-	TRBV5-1	CASSSRGAGYEAFF	TGCGCCAGCAGCTCGCGGGGGGCCGGTTATGAAGCTTTCTTT
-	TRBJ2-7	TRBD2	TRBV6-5	CATLGRGRDSYEQYF	TGTGCCACCCTAGGGAGGGGCAGGGACTCCTACGAGCAGTACTTC
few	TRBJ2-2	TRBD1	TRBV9	CASSPRQGADTGELFF	TGTGCCAGCAGCCCCCGACAGGGAGCGGACACCGGGGAGCTGTTTTTT
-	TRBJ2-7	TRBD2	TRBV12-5	CASGLGGGEQYF	TGTGCTAGTGGCCTCGGGGGGGGCGAGCAGTACTTC
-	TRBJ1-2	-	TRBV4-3	CASSQGGVYGYTF	TGCGCCAGCAGCCAAGGCGGGGTTTATGGCTACACCTTC
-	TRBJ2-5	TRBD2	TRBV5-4	CASSLDGGDRETQYF	TGTGCCAGCAGCTTGGACGGGGGGGACCGGGAGACCCAGTACTTC
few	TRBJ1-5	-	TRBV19	CASSIRVGVQPQHF	TGTGCCAGTAGTATCAGGGTAGGGGTACAGCCCCAGCATTTT
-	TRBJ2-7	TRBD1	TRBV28	CASSYGTGRYEQYF	TGTGCCAGCAGTTATGGGACAGGGAGGTACGAGCAGTACTTC
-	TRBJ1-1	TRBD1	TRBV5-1	CASSQKQGALNTEAFF	TGCGCCAGCAGCCAAAAACAGGGGGCGTTGAACACTGAAGCTTTCTTT
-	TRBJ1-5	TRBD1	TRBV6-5	CASSSRGPQPQHF	TGTGCCAGCAGTTCCAGGGGGCCTCAGCCCCAGCATTTT
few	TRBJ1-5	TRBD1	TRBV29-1	CSVATGNQNQPQHF	TGCAGCGTGGCGACAGGGAACCAGAATCAGCCCCAGCATTTT
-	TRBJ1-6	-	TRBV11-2	CASSLVPEGYSPLHF	TGTGCCAGCAGCTTAGTTCCGGAGGGGTATTCACCCCTCCACTTT
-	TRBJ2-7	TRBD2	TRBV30	CAWGRLAGTHEQYF	TGTGCCTGGGGTCGACTAGCGGGAACCCACGAGCAGTACTTC
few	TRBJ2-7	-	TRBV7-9	CASSQGSSYEQYF	TGTGCCAGCAGCCAGGGTTCCTCCTACGAGCAGTACTTC
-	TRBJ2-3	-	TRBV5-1	CASSLSIGGGITDTQYF	TGCGCCAGCAGCTTGTCCATCGGCGGCGGAATCACAGATACGCAGTATTTT
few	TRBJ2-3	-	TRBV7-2	CASSLAQGGGDTQYF	TGTGCCAGCAGCTTAGCGCAGGGAGGAGGAGATACGCAGTATTTT
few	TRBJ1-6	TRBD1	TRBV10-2	CASSDRNRGNSPLHF	TGCGCCAGCAGTGATCGGAACAGGGGGAATTCACCCCTCCACTTT
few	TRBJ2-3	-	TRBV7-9	CASSFPSGSAQYF	TGTGCCAGCAGCTTCCCCTCGGGGTCTGCGCAGTATTTT
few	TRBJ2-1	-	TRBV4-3	CASSQPGHVTNEQFF	TGCGCCAGCAGCCAACCGGGACACGTTACTAATGAGCAGTTCTTC
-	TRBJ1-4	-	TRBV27	CASSFIGATNEKLFF	TGTGCCAGCAGTTTTATAGGGGCAACTAATGAAAAACTGTTTTTT
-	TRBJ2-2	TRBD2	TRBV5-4	CASSYTSGSNTGELFF	TGTGCCAGCAGCTATACTAGCGGGTCGAACACCGGGGAGCTGTTTTTT
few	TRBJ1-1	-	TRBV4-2	CASSPREGWGSGAFF	TGTGCCAGCAGCCCTCGTGAGGGCTGGGGTTCGGGGGCTTTCTTT
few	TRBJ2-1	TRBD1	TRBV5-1	CASTSGTGVNEQFF	TGCGCCAGCACCTCAGGGACAGGGGTCAATGAGCAGTTCTTC
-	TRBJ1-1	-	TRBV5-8	CASSAGLNTEAFF	TGTGCCAGCAGCGCGGGACTGAACACTGAAGCTTTCTTT
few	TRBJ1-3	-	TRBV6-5	CASSLKQDSGNTIYF	TGTGCCAGCAGCCTAAAACAGGACTCTGGAAACACCATATATTTT
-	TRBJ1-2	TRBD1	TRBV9	CASSGTGSNGYTF	TGTGCCAGCAGCGGGACAGGGTCTAACGGCTACACCTTC
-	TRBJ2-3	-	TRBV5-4	CASSLARAGSTDTQYF	TGTGCCAGCAGCCTGGCGCGGGCGGGGAGCACAGATACGCAGTATTTT
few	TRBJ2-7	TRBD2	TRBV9	CASSGLAGGLGEQYF	TGTGCCAGCAGCGGACTAGCGGGAGGGCTGGGCGAGCAGTACTTC
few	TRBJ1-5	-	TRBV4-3	CASSQDSGLGPQHF	TGCGCCAGCAGCCAAGATTCAGGGTTAGGGCCCCAGCATTTT